The 27 T cell receptor beta chains below all came from one sample that was sequenced in a study of T cell responses to AZD1222 COVID-19 vaccine. Here immunoSEQ multiplex PCR was the method, and the copy in TCRdb shows in-frame clones only, minus some. The sample has 140,000 to 150,000 clones, more than 75% seen once. The input for sequencing was peripheral blood, taken 28 days after the second AZD1222 dose. The receptor set was obtained from an adult who received the AZD1222 COVID-19 vaccine.

V gene TRBV6-6 combines with J gene TRBJ2-5; 12 bases align to TRBD2. Unmatched junction bases numbered 12, after V lost 5 bases and J lost 5 bases. Germline CDR1 MNHNY, CDR2 SVGAGI (reference sequence). The CDR3 has 17 residues. This CDR3 reads CASSQYRTSGTGETQYF. CDR3 sequence (DNA): TGTGCCAGCAGTCAATACCGGACTAGCGGGACCGGGGAGACCCAGTACTTC.

The V call is TRBV7-3, the J call TRBJ2-7; no clear D. Germline V lookup: CDR1 SGHTA, CDR2 FQGTGA. Trimming left V 3 bases short and J 6 bases short, with 15 bases between. The CDR3 consists of 14 residues. The CDR3 region is CASSLGYRPGEQYF. The CDR3 nucleotides read TGTGCCAGCAGCTTGGGATACCGTCCGGGCGAGCAGTACTTC.

The chain couples TRBV27 to TRBJ1-5; maybe TRBD1 (5 bases). V dropped 5 bases and J dropped 4 bases, with 15 bases sitting between them. Germline V CDR1 and CDR2: MNHEY, SMNVEV (reference sequence). The CDR3 is made up of 15 amino acids. The DNA for the CDR3 is TGTGCCAGCAGTATGGGCAGGACAATTAATCAGCCCCAGCATTTT. Protein sequence: CASSMGRTINQPQHF.

The rearrangement links TRBV7-9 to TRBJ1-5; maybe TRBD1 (5 bases). Germline CDR1 and CDR2: SEHNR and FQNEAQ (reference sequence). This CDR3 contains 13 residues. Deletions cut 1 base from V and 6 bases from J, with 7 bases between. The DNA for the CDR3 is TGTGCCAGCAGCTTAGGGGGGGGTCAGCCCCAGCATTTT. Amino acid sequence: CASSLGGGQPQHF.

This clone showed up just a few times. V gene TRBV9 combines with J gene TRBJ2-3; D tentatively reads TRBD1 or TRBD2 (5 bases each). V dropped 0 bases and J dropped 9 bases, with 17 bases sitting between them. The CDR3 runs 15 residues. The germline V gene has CDR1 SGDLS and CDR2 YYNGEE. The CDR3 DNA reads TGTGCCAGCAGCGTAGATGGGGGAGTAAGAGAGACGCAGTATTTT. Translated: CASSVDGGVRETQYF.

The rearrangement uses TRBV7-6 and TRBJ1-6; D remains unclear. CDR3 size: 15 residues. Germline CDR1 is SGHVS and CDR2 is FNYEAQ. V dropped 4 bases and J dropped 5 bases, with 12 bases sitting between them. CDR3 sequence: CASSSRGGDNSPLHF. The CDR3 region has the DNA TGTGCCAGCAGCTCCCGGGGTGGAGATAATTCACCCCTCCACTTT.

The chain combines TRBV7-2 with TRBJ1-2; TRBD1 might be the D (6 bases). V shed 5 bases and J shed 1 base, with 17 bases lying between them. The CDR3 runs 16 residues. The germline CDR1 and CDR2 sequences are SGHTA and FQGNSA. As DNA, the CDR3 is TGTGCCAGCAGCCCATATGCCGAGGGGGTTAACTATGGCTACACCTTC. Translation: CASSPYAEGVNYGYTF.

The rearrangement joins TRBV6-6 to TRBJ1-2, with D possibly TRBD1 on 5 matching bases. Trimming shortened V by 5 bases and J by 8 bases, and 18 bases separated the two germline ends. Germline lookup yields CDR1 MNHNY and CDR2 SVGAGI (reference sequence). The CDR3 extends over 14 amino acids. In DNA form, the CDR3 reads TGTGCCAGCAGTCCCCCGGGAGGGACGGGCGGCTACACCTTC. This translates into CASSPPGGTGGYTF.

The rearrangement joins TRBV6-5 to TRBJ1-1, with D maybe TRBD1 (5 bases). Per germline, CDR1 MNHEY and CDR2 SVGAGI. V lost 2 bases, J lost 4 bases, and 17 bases lay in between. There are 16 residues in the CDR3. CDR3 sequence: CASSYRAIGASTEAFF. CDR3 in DNA: TGTGCCAGCAGTTACCGCGCGATTGGGGCAAGCACTGAAGCTTTCTTT.

This rearrangement joins TRBV5-4 to TRBJ2-6; no firm D call. Germline CDR1 is SGHNT and CDR2 is YYREEE (reference sequence). V shed 3 bases and J shed 0 bases, with 4 bases lying between them. The CDR3 runs 14 residues. The CDR3 DNA reads as TGTGCCAGCAGCTCCTACTCTGGGGCCAACGTCCTGACTTTC. Translating gives CASSSYSGANVLTF.

The chain combines TRBV27 with TRBJ1-4; the D is unclear. Germline CDR1 MNHEY, CDR2 SMNVEV (reference sequence). The CDR3 loop spans 12 amino acids. V lost 5 bases, J lost 0 bases, and 1 base lay in between. The CDR3 spells CASSATNEKLFF. The CDR3 region has the DNA TGTGCCAGCAGTGCAACTAATGAAAAACTGTTTTTT.

The chain combines TRBV4-2 with TRBJ1-1; 8 nucleotides agree with TRBD1. Per germline, CDR1 LGHNA and CDR2 YNFKEQ. The V and J ends lost 6 bases and 0 bases, in that order; junction bases with no gene match: 3. The CDR3 sequence is 14 residues long. The CDR3 DNA reads TGTGCCAGCAGGGCGACAGGGGTGAACACTGAAGCTTTCTTT. Amino acids: CASRATGVNTEAFF.

The chain uses TRBV18 and TRBJ1-4; TRBD1 matches at 9 bases. The germline gives CDR1 KGHSH, CDR2 LQKENI. Trimming cost V 2 bases and J 7 bases; bases outside gene matches: 5. The CDR3 spans 15 residues. In DNA, the CDR3 is TGTGCCAGCTCACCATTGGGACAGGGATCTGAAAAACTGTTTTTT. Its translation is CASSPLGQGSEKLFF.

The rearrangement links TRBV7-2 to TRBJ2-7, with D possibly called TRBD1 or TRBD2 (5 bases each). CDR1 is SGHTA, CDR2 FQGNSA, per germline. The CDR3 has 12 amino acids. V gave up 5 bases and J gave up 12 bases, with 17 bases separating them. For the CDR3, the DNA is TGTGCCAGCAGCGACCCCCCGGGGCGAGCGTACTTC. It codes for CASSDPPGRAYF.

J is TRBJ2-1 and V is TRBV6-5; a weak D match, TRBD1 (5 bases). The ends were cut back, 2 bases at V and 10 bases at J, with 9 bases in the middle. The length of the CDR3 is 12 residues. Per the germline V gene, CDR1 is MNHEY and CDR2 is SVGAGI. The CDR3 loop is CASSYGAGEQFF. The CDR3 bases are TGTGCCAGCAGTTACGGGGCAGGGGAGCAGTTCTTC.

The V call is TRBV7-9, the J call TRBJ1-1; D remains unclear. The V and J ends lost 5 bases and 3 bases respectively, with 16 bases between them. CDR1 and CDR2 (germline): SEHNR, FQNEAQ (reference sequence). The CDR3 has 15 residues. CDR3 DNA: TGTGCCAGCAGCCCAGTCCGACCCGGGGACACTGAAGCTTTCTTT. Protein sequence: CASSPVRPGDTEAFF.

The CDR3 loop reads CASSYSNRGNSPLHF. CDR3 sequence (DNA): TGTGCCAGCAGTTACTCGAACCGGGGAAATTCACCCCTCCACTTT. The V gene is TRBV6-5, the J gene TRBJ1-6; unclear D gene. Germline V gene sequence: CDR1 MNHEY, CDR2 SVGAGI. V dropped 0 bases and J dropped 7 bases, with 10 bases sitting between them. The CDR3 sequence is 15 residues long.

The chain combines TRBV4-1 with TRBJ1-5; 9 nucleotides match TRBD1. Germline V gene sequence: CDR1 MGHRA, CDR2 YSYEKL. This CDR3 has 16 amino acids. After removal of 1 base from V and 4 bases from J, the junction contained 5 bases not matched to a gene. The CDR3: CASSQGTGDPNQPQHF. CDR3 DNA sequence: TGCGCCAGCAGCCAAGGGACAGGGGATCCTAATCAGCCCCAGCATTTT.

The chain employs TRBV3-1 (or the pseudogene TRBV3-2) and TRBJ1-3; 8 bases fit TRBD1. Germline V lookup: CDR1 LGHDT, CDR2 YNNKEL (reference sequence). Germline trimming cut 3 bases from V and 6 bases from J; bases unmatched to any gene: 4. The CDR3 contains 14 residues. In DNA form, the CDR3 reads TGTGCCAGCAGCCATGGACAGGGAGCAAACACCATATATTTT. Residues: CASSHGQGANTIYF.

The J gene is TRBJ2-3, the V gene TRBV5-1; D is ambiguous. V shed 4 bases and J shed 0 bases, with 12 bases lying between them. Looked up from germline, CDR1 is SGHRS and CDR2 is YFSETQ. The CDR3 has 15 residues. The CDR3, as DNA: TGCGCCAGCAGCCGTTTGACACCTAGCACAGATACGCAGTATTTT. Translating it yields CASSRLTPSTDTQYF.

A single count supports this clone. The chain combines TRBV6-5 with TRBJ1-3; possible D gene TRBD1, 5 bases. CDR3 length: 16 residues. CDR1 is MNHEY, CDR2 SVGAGI, per germline. Trimming pared 1 base from V and 4 bases from J, leaving 14 bases between. CDR3 nucleotide sequence: TGTGCCAGCAGTTACTACCCCACGGGGGACGGAAACACCATATATTTT. It codes for CASSYYPTGDGNTIYF.

The chain employs TRBV6-5 and TRBJ1-3, with unresolved D. Germline CDR1 and CDR2: MNHEY and SVGAGI. V lost 7 bases to trimming and J lost 0 bases, with 10 bases between them. The CDR3 runs 14 residues. The CDR3 DNA sequence: TGTGCCAGCACGAAAGCTCTCTCTGGAAACACCATATATTTT. Translated: CASTKALSGNTIYF.

The chain uses TRBV12-5 and TRBJ2-5, with D perhaps TRBD1 or TRBD2 (6 bases each). Germline V gene data show CDR1 as LGHNT and CDR2 as FRNRAP. This CDR3 region has 16 residues. Trimming left V 0 bases short and J 5 bases short, with 16 bases between. The CDR3, as DNA: TGTGCTAGTGGTTTGGTACTGGGGGGCGCGGCGGAGACCCAGTACTTC. Amino acids: CASGLVLGGAAETQYF.

In this sample, this clone turned up once. V usage is TRBV7-7 and J usage is TRBJ2-1; 9 bases align to TRBD2. Germline values: CDR1 SSHAT, CDR2 FNYEAQ (reference sequence). The CDR3 consists of 13 residues. As DNA, the CDR3 is TGTGCTAGCGCTAGCGGGACCTACAATGAGCAGTTCTTC. Its translation: CASASGTYNEQFF.

This chain joins TRBV18 and TRBJ2-2, with 8 bases lining up with TRBD1. CDR3 length: 16 residues. Germline CDR1 is KGHSH and CDR2 is LQKENI. J was trimmed by 6 bases and V by 2 bases; bases with no gene match: 8. CDR3 nucleotide sequence: TGTGCCAGCTCACCAAGCACAGGGGGAGTCCCCGGGGAGCTGTTTTTT. Amino acid sequence: CASSPSTGGVPGELFF.

V usage is TRBV19 and J usage is TRBJ2-1; 7 positions agree with TRBD2. V lost 6 bases and J lost 8; bases outside the gene matches: 7. This CDR3 comprises 13 residues. Germline V lookup: CDR1 LNHDA, CDR2 SQIVND (reference sequence). This CDR3 is CASRLVGRDEQFF. Written as DNA, the CDR3 is TGTGCCAGTAGGCTAGTGGGGAGGGATGAGCAGTTCTTC. The full variable domain, its missing parts supplied by reference TRBV19 and TRBJ2-1, is DGGITQSPKYLFRKEGQNVTLSCEQNLNHDAMYWYRQDPGQGLRLIYYSQIVNDFQKGDIAEGYSVSREKKESFPLTVTSAQKNPTAFYLCASRLVGRDEQFFGPGTRLTVL.

This chain uses TRBV5-1 with TRBJ2-2; TRBD1 or TRBD2 may be the D gene (5 bases each). V dropped 4 bases and J dropped 3 bases, with 13 bases sitting between them. CDR3 length: 15 amino acids. Germline loops: CDR1 SGHRS, CDR2 YFSETQ. The CDR3 reads CASSPGDVHTGELFF. DNA for the CDR3: TGCGCCAGCAGCCCCGGGGACGTACACACCGGGGAGCTGTTTTTT. The full variable domain, rest sourced from reference TRBV5-1 and TRBJ2-2, is KAGVTQTPRYLIKTRGQQVTLSCSPISGHRSVSWYQQTPGQGLQFLFEYFSETQRNKGNFPGRFSGRQFSNSRSEMNVSTLELGDSALYLCASSPGDVHTGELFFGEGSRLTVL.